Below, 19 T cell receptor beta chains from the same sample are listed, as sequenced in a study of T cells in Graves' hyperthyroidism and ophthalmopathy (dated by TCRdb to the late 2010s). Library prep was done by multiplex PCR. Sequencer: Illumina HiSeq 2000. The TCR beta CDR3 regions were amplified from the RNA transcripts. A first-round RT-PCR of the TCR CDR3 used the HTBI primer set with the Qiagen OneStep RT-PCR kit. The raw public data were reprocessed by TCRdb itself: fastp quality trimming at Q25, MiXCR clonotype calling, in-frame beta chains only. Each record represents a unique CDR3 protein, reported with the most common genes and DNA among its rows. This sample comprises fewer than 900,000 distinct CDR3 sequences, about 19% of them detected only once. Of the sample, around 15% is held by the ten largest clones. Sequencing was done on a sample of blood. The receptors shown here come from a woman in her forties or fifties with Graves' hyperthyroidism that later progressed to Graves' ophthalmopathy.

This clonotype was detected ten times or more. The rearrangement links TRBV5-1 to TRBJ2-3, with D maybe TRBD1 (5 bases). Germline-derived CDR1 and CDR2 are SGHRS and YFSETQ. Trimming cost V 4 bases and J 0 bases, with 9 bases left between them. CDR3 size: 14 residues. Here the CDR3 DNA reads TGCGCCAGCAGCCCCGACAGCAGCACAGATACGCAGTATTTT. Encoded protein: CASSPDSSTDTQYF. The full variable domain, rest sourced from reference TRBV5-1 and TRBJ2-3, is KAGVTQTPRYLIKTRGQQVTLSCSPISGHRSVSWYQQTPGQGLQFLFEYFSETQRNKGNFPGRFSGRQFSNSRSEMNVSTLELGDSALYLCASSPDSSTDTQYFGPGTRLTVL.

This clonotype was seen a handful of times. J is TRBJ1-3 and V is TRBV6-5; D is unclear. This CDR3 spans 17 amino acids. Trimming stripped 3 bases from V and 0 bases from J, with 15 bases between. Germline V gene lookup returns CDR1 MNHEY and CDR2 SVGAGI. The CDR3 bases are TGTGCCAGCAGTTATAGTGGGCCGGTTCACTCTGGAAACACCATATATTTT. This encodes CASSYSGPVHSGNTIYF.

The rearrangement links TRBV12-3 or TRBV12-4 to TRBJ1-1; D gene uncertain. This CDR3 comprises 16 residues. V was pared by 1 base and J by 0 bases, with 12 bases between. The DNA for the CDR3 is TGTGCCAGCAGTTTAGGGTACTACGTCCTGAACACTGAAGCTTTCTTT. Amino acids: CASSLGYYVLNTEAFF.

The chain couples TRBV5-1 to TRBJ1-4; TRBD1 might be the D (5 bases). Between the trimmed V and J ends, which lost 3 bases and 7 bases, there was a span of 16 bases. The CDR3 is 15 amino acids. Germline values: CDR1 SGHRS, CDR2 YFSETQ. CDR3 sequence: CASSWIGGGTEKLFF. The CDR3 nucleotides are TGCGCCAGCAGCTGGATTGGGGGGGGGACTGAAAAACTGTTTTTT.

The rearrangement links TRBV5-1 to TRBJ2-1; TRBD1 matches at 11 bases. With 0 bases clipped from V and 7 bases from J, the junction kept 3 bases outside the gene matches. The CDR3 is made up of 15 amino acids. Germline CDR1 is SGHRS and CDR2 is YFSETQ. CDR3 in amino acids: CASSLGTGGLNEQFF. CDR3 nucleotide sequence: TGCGCCAGCAGCTTGGGGACAGGGGGCCTGAATGAGCAGTTCTTC.

The V and J genes are TRBV11-2 and TRBJ2-5; TRBD2 agrees at 10 bases. The CDR3 loop spans 13 amino acids. The V gene end was trimmed by 5 bases and the J gene end by 7 bases; junction bases not matched to a gene: 4. From germline, CDR1 is SGHAT and CDR2 FQNNGV. The CDR3: CASSRSGRGTQYF. The CDR3 DNA follows: TGTGCCAGCAGCCGAAGCGGGAGGGGGACCCAGTACTTC.

In DNA form, the CDR3 reads TGTGCCAGTAGTTTATCAGTTAGCAATCAGCCCCAGCATTTT. Translation: CASSLSVSNQPQHF. V is TRBV19 and J is TRBJ1-5, with D uncertain. Trimming removed 5 bases at V and 0 bases at J, with 8 bases between. Germline-derived CDR1 and CDR2 are LNHDA and SQIVND (reference sequence). This CDR3 region has 14 residues. The full variable domain, rest sourced from reference TRBV19 and TRBJ1-5, is DGGITQSPKYLFRKEGQNVTLSCEQNLNHDAMYWYRQDPGQGLRLIYYSQIVNDFQKGDIAEGYSVSREKKESFPLTVTSAQKNPTAFYLCASSLSVSNQPQHFGDGTRLSIL.

This clonotype was seen many times. The chain couples TRBV12-3 or TRBV12-4 to TRBJ2-3; 10 nucleotides line up with TRBD2. Trimming removed 6 bases from V and 1 base from J; junction bases left unmatched: 10. This CDR3 has 17 residues. CDR3: CASSPGTSETGTDTQYF. Written as DNA, the CDR3 is TGTGCCAGCAGCCCCGGGACTAGCGAGACGGGCACAGATACGCAGTATTTT.

This clonotype was counted at least ten times. The J gene is TRBJ2-3, the V gene TRBV12-3 or TRBV12-4; 10 bases are shared with TRBD1. The CDR3 covers 16 residues. The ends lost 5 bases at V and 1 base at J; junction bases unmatched: 6. CDR3: CASSRTGTGGTDTQYF. The CDR3 nucleotides are TGTGCCAGCAGTCGTACCGGGACAGGGGGCACAGATACGCAGTATTTT.

This clonotype was observed a few times. The V call is TRBV20-1, the J call TRBJ1-1; D is uncertain. CDR3 length: 14 residues. The germline gives CDR1 DFQATT, CDR2 SNEGSKA (reference sequence). The ends were cut back, 3 bases at V and 0 bases at J, with 11 bases in the middle. CDR3 bases: TGCAGTGCTAGTCTCCCAACTTTGAACACTGAAGCTTTCTTT. Its translation is CSASLPTLNTEAFF.

This clonotype was seen ten or more times. V usage is TRBV5-1 and J usage is TRBJ2-1; the D is unclear. The CDR3 is 13 residues long. CDR1 is SGHRS and CDR2 is YFSETQ in the germline V gene. V was shortened by 0 bases and J by 0 bases, with 1 base between the two germline ends. The CDR3 reads CASSLASYNEQFF. In DNA form, the CDR3 reads TGCGCCAGCAGCTTGGCCTCCTACAATGAGCAGTTCTTC.

The chain combines TRBV5-4 with TRBJ2-2; no definite D call. V lost 2 bases to trimming and J lost 0 bases, with 11 bases between them. Germline CDR1 and CDR2: SGHNT and YYREEE (reference sequence). This CDR3 region has 16 residues. CDR3 protein: CASSFLRTTNTGELFF. CDR3 coding DNA: TGTGCCAGCAGCTTTCTACGGACCACGAACACCGGGGAGCTGTTTTTT.

Details on this clonotype: At one end the junction does not follow the germline gene, possibly because of a read error. The chain is built from TRBV15 and TRBJ1-5, with D maybe TRBD1 (5 bases). This CDR3 comprises 14 residues. CDR1 is LNHNV and CDR2 is YYDKDF in the germline V gene (reference sequence). CDR3 in DNA: TGTGCCACCAAGAGGCAGCGGGGCAATCAGCCCCCGCATTTT. Amino acid sequence: CATKRQRGNQPPHF.

In this sample, this clonotype turned up a few times. This chain joins TRBV19 and TRBJ1-5, with D possibly matching TRBD1 (6 bases). This CDR3 spans 15 amino acids. Trimming took 3 bases from V and 1 from J, leaving 10 bases between them. The germline V gene has CDR1 LNHDA and CDR2 SQIVND (reference sequence). DNA of the CDR3: TGTGCCAGTAGTATCTATCAGGGGAGCAATCAGCCCCAGCATTTT. As protein: CASSIYQGSNQPQHF.

The chain links TRBV20-1 to TRBJ2-7, with D possibly being TRBD1 or TRBD2 (5 bases each). The germline CDR1 and CDR2 sequences are DFQATT and SNEGSKA (reference sequence). V was trimmed by 5 bases and J by 0 bases, leaving 17 bases between them. This CDR3 contains 15 residues. CDR3 nucleotide sequence: TGCAGTGCTGTCAGGGACCCCCCTAGCTCCTACGAGCAGTACTTC. This translates into CSAVRDPPSSYEQYF.

This clonotype was seen ten or more times. This rearrangement joins TRBV20-1 to TRBJ2-3, with 15 positions matching TRBD2. This CDR3 region has 17 residues. Germline CDR1 reads DFQATT; CDR2 reads SNEGSKA (reference sequence). The CDR3 spells CRTGTSGGTRTTDTQYF. The CDR3 DNA reads TGCAGGACCGGGACTAGCGGGGGGACCCGGACCACAGATACGCAGTATTTT.

Only a few counts were recorded for this clonotype. V gene TRBV6-1 combines with J gene TRBJ2-1; 11 nucleotides match TRBD2. The CDR3 runs to 16 residues. Trimming took 3 bases from V and 3 from J; bases not matched to a gene: 4. Germline assignment: CDR1 MNHNS and CDR2 SASEGT. Written as DNA, the CDR3 is TGTGCCAGCAGTGATAGGACTAGCGGGCGCTACAATGAGCAGTTCTTC. Protein product: CASSDRTSGRYNEQFF.

The chain is built from TRBV5-4 and TRBJ1-1; tentative D call: TRBD1 (5 bases). Trimming removed 3 bases from V and 0 bases from J, with 12 bases in between. This CDR3 region has 15 residues. From germline, CDR1 is SGHNT and CDR2 YYREEE (reference sequence). The CDR3 here is CASSSQTALNTEAFF. CDR3 sequence (DNA): TGTGCCAGCAGCTCTCAGACAGCCTTGAACACTGAAGCTTTCTTT.

This sequence joins TRBV5-1 and TRBJ2-5, with TRBD2 as a possible D gene (7 bases). This CDR3 has 14 amino acids. Germline V gene lookup returns CDR1 SGHRS and CDR2 YFSETQ. The germline V and J ends were trimmed by 4 bases and 5 bases, with 15 bases remaining between them. CDR3 protein: CASSPRGGDETQYF. In DNA form, the CDR3 reads TGCGCCAGCAGCCCTAGGGGGGGCGATGAGACCCAGTACTTC.